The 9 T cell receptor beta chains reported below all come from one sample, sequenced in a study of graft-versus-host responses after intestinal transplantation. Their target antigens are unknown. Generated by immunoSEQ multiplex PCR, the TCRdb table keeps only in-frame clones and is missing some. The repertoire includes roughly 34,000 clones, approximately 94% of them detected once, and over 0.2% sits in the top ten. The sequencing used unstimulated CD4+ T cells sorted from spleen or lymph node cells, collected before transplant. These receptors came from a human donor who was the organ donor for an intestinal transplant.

CDR3 amino acids: CASSRTSGGAGGEQYF. Written as DNA, the CDR3 is TGTGCCAGCTCACGTACTAGCGGGGGGGCCGGGGGAGAGCAGTACTTC. The chain carries TRBV18 and TRBJ2-7, with 13 bases matching TRBD2. Germline lookup yields CDR1 KGHSH and CDR2 LQKENI. V gave up 4 bases and J gave up 7 bases; unmatched junction bases: 10. CDR3 length equals 16 residues.

The CDR3 reads CASSRNTEAFF. CDR3 DNA: TGTGCCAGCAGTAGGAACACTGAAGCTTTCTTT. The chain links TRBV6-6 to TRBJ1-1; no clear D. This CDR3 is built from 11 residues. V lost 5 bases and J lost 1, with 2 bases in between. From germline, CDR1 is MNHNY and CDR2 SVGAGI (reference sequence).

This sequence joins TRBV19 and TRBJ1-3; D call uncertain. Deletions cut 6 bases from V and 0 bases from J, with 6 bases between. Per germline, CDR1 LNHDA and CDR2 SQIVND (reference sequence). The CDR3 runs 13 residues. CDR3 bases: TGTGCCAGTAGACAGAGCTCTGGAAACACCATATATTTT. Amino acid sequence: CASRQSSGNTIYF. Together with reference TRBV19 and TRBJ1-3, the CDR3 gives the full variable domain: DGGITQSPKYLFRKEGQNVTLSCEQNLNHDAMYWYRQDPGQGLRLIYYSQIVNDFQKGDIAEGYSVSREKKESFPLTVTSAQKNPTAFYLCASRQSSGNTIYFGEGSWLTVV.

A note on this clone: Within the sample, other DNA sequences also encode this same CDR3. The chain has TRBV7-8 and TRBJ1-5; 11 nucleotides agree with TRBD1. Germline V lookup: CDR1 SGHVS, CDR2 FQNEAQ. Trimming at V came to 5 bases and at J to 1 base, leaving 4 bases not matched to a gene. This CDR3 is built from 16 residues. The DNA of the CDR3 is TGTGCCAGCAGCCCGCGGACAGGGGGCAGCAATCAGCCCCAGCATTTT. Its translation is CASSPRTGGSNQPQHF.

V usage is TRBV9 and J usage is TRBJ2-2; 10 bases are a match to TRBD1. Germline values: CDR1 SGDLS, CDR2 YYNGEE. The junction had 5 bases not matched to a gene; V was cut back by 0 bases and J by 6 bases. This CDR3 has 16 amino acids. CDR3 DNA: TGTGCCAGCAGCGTAGCGTGGACAGGGGGTCCCGGGGAGCTGTTTTTT. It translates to CASSVAWTGGPGELFF.

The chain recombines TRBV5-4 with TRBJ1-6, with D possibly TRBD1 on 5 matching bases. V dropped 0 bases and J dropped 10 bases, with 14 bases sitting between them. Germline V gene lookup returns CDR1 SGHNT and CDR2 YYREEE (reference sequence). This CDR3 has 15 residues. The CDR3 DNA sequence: TGTGCCAGCAGCTTGGATGGGGTGGGGGGGTCACCCCTCCACTTT. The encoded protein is CASSLDGVGGSPLHF.

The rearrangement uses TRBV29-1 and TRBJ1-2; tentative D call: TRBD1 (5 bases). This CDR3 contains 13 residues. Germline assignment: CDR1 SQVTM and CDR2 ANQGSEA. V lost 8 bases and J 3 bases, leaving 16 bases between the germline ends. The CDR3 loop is CSPDRGADYGYTF. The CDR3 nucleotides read TGCAGCCCTGACAGAGGGGCTGACTATGGCTACACCTTC.

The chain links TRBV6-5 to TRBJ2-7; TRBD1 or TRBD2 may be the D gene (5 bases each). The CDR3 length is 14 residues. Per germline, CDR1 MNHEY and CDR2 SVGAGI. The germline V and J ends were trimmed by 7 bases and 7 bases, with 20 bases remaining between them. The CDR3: CASTGPGHWGEQYF. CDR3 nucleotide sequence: TGTGCCAGCACTGGCCCCGGGCACTGGGGGGAGCAGTACTTC.

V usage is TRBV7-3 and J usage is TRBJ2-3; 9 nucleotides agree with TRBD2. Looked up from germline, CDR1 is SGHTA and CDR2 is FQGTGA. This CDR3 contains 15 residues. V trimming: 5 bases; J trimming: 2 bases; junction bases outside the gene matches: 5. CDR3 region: CASSARGGPTDTQYF. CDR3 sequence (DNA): TGTGCCAGCAGCGCGCGGGGGGGCCCCACAGATACGCAGTATTTT.